Below are 2 T cell receptor beta chains sequenced from a single sample in a study of a mutant IDH1 vaccine in newly diagnosed glioma. These receptors have no identified antigens. This sample's time point: week 23, last vaccination. All doses held 300 ug of mutant IDH1 20-mer peptide, with topical imiquimod. Method: immunoSEQ multiplex PCR; TCRdb's copy keeps in-frame clones and lacks some. The table includes 40,000 to 50,000 clones, about 76% detected once. The input for sequencing was PBMCs, taken from a glioma patient whose treatment included an IDH1 peptide vaccine. Receptors originate from a man over 45 with glioma.

CDR3 bases: TGCGCCAGCAGCCAAGAGGTGGGTCAGGTCGCCAATACTGAAGCTTTCTTT. This sequence encodes CASSQEVGQVANTEAFF. This rearrangement joins TRBV4-1 to TRBJ1-1; D ambiguous. The CDR3 totals 17 residues. The germline CDR1 and CDR2 sequences are MGHRA and YSYEKL. V was cut by 0 bases and J by 5 bases, with 19 bases left in between.

The chain links TRBV5-1 to TRBJ1-6, with 8 nucleotides matching TRBD1. The trim removed 2 bases at V and 7 bases at J, leaving 5 bases unmatched. In germline, CDR1 is SGHRS, CDR2 YFSETQ. CDR3 size: 15 residues. The CDR3 sequence: CASSLLQGGNSPLHF. In DNA, the CDR3 is TGCGCCAGCAGCTTACTACAGGGGGGGAATTCACCCCTCCACTTT.